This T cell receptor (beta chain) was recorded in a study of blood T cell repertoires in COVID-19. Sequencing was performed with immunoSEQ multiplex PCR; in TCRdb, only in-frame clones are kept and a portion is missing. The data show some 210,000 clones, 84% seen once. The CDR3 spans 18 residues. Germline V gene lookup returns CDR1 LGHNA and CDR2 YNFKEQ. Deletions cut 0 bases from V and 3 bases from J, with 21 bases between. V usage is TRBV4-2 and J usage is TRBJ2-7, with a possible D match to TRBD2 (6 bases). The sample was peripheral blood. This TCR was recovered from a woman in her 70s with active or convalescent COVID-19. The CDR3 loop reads CASSQDLSLAGRLYEQYF. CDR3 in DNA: TGTGCCAGCAGCCAAGATTTATCACTAGCTGGGCGCCTCTACGAGCAGTACTTC.